This T cell receptor (beta chain) was recorded in a study of cytomegalovirus exposure and HLA in healthy donors. Background on the study: Unique TCRs numbering about 87 million, obtained from HLA-typed donors, made up an early data release. Study-wide results and limits: As confirmed in vitro, a few CMV-associated chains were specific for CMV antigens. The likely origin of a cluster of highly shared sequence variants was a sequencing artifact. Highest at DRB1 and lowest at HLA-C, TCR association rates differed among HLA loci in a later analysis.

About this clone: Its specificity is unknown.

The CDR3 has 19 residues. This PCR relied on a set of 60 Vbeta primers and 13 Jbeta primers. Generated by immunoSEQ multiplex PCR, the TCRdb table keeps only in-frame clones and is missing some. The table shows 200,000 or so clones, with 65% to 85% occurring only once. The receptor's source is a woman aged 25 to 39 in good health and CMV-seronegative. Sequenced sample: PBMCs. V and J are TRBV21-1 and TRBJ1-5; the DNA was not compared with TRBD1, the D call given in the table. TRBV21-1 is marked as a pseudogene. Here the CDR3 reads CASSKAYWDRDFGNQPQHF. CDR3 in DNA: TGTGCCAGCAGCAAAGCTTATTGGGACAGGGACTTTGGCAATCAGCCCCAGCATTTT.